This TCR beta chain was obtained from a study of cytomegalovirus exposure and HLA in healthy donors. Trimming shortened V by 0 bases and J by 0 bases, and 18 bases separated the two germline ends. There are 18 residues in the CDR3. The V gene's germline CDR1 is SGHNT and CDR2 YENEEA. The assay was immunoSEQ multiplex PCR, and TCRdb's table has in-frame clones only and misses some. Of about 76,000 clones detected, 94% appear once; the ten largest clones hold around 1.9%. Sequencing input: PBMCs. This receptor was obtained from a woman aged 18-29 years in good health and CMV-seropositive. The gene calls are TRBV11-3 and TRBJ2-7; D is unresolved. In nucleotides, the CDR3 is TGTGCCAGCAGCTTAGATCACTTTCGCGCAAAGAGCTCCTACGAGCAGTACTTC. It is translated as CASSLDHFRAKSSYEQYF.